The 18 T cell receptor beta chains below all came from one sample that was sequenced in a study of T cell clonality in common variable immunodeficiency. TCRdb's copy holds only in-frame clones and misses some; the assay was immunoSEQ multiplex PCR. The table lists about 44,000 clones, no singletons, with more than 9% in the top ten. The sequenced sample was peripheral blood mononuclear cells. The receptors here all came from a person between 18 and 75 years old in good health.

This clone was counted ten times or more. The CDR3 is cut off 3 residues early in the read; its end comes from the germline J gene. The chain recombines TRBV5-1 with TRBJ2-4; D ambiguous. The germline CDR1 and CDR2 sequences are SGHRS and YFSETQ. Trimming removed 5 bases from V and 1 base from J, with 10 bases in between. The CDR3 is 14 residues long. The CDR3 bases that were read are TGCGCCAGCAGAGAAGCTTCCGCCAAAAACATT. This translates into CASREASAKNI. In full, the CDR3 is CASREASAKNIQYF.

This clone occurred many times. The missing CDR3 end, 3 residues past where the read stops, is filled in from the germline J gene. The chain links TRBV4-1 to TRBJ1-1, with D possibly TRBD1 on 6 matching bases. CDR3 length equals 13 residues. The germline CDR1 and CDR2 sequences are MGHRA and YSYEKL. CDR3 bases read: TGCGCCAGCAGCCAAGGGGGACAAAGAAAG. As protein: CASSQGGQRK. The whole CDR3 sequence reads CASSQGGQRKAFF.

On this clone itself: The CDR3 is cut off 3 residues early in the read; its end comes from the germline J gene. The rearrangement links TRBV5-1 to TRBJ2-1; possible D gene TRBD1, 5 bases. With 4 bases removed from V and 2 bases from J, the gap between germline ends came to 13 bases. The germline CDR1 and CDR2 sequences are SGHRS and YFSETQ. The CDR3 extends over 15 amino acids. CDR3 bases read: TGCGCCAGCAGCCGTACAGGCAGCGCCTACAATGAG. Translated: CASSRTGSAYNE. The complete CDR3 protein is CASSRTGSAYNEQFF.

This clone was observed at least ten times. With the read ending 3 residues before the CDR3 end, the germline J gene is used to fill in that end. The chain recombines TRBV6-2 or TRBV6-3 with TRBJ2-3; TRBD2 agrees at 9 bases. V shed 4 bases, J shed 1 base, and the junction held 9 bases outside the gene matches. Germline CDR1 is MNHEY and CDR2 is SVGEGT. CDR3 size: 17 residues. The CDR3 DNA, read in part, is TGTGCCAGCAGTTCCCCCTGGCGGGAGGGCGGCACAGATACG. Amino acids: CASSSPWREGGTDT. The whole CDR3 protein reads CASSSPWREGGTDTQYF.

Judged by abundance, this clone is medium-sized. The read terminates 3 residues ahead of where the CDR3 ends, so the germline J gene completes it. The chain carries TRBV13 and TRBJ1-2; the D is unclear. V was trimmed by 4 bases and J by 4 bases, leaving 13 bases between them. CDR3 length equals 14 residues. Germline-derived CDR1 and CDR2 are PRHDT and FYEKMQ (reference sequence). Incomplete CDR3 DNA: TGTGCCAGCAGCTCTCAGTGGGCAGCCTATGGC. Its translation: CASSSQWAAYG. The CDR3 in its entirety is CASSSQWAAYGYTF.

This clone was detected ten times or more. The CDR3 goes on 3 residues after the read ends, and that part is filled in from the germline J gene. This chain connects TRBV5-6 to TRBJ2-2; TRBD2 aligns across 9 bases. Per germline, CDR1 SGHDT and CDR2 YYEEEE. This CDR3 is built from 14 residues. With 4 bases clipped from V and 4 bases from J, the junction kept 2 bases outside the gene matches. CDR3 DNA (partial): TGTGCCAGCAGCCGCGGGGGGGGCACCGGGGAG. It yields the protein CASSRGGGTGE. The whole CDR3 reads CASSRGGGTGELFF.

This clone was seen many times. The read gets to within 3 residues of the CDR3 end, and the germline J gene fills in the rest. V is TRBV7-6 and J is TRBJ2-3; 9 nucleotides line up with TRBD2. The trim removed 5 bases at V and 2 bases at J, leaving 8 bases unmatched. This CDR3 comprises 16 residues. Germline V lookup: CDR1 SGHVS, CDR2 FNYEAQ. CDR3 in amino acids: CASSRLAGRPTDTQYF. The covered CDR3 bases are TGTGCCAGCAGCCGGCTAGCGGGGCGACCCACAGATACG.

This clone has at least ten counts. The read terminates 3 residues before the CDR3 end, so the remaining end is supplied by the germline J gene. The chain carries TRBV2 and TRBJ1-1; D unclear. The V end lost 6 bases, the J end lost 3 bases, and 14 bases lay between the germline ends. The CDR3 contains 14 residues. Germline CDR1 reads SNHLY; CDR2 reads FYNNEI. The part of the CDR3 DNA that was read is TGTGCCAGCAGATTACGGTTAATGGACACTGAA. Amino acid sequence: CASRLRLMDTE. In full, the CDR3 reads CASRLRLMDTEAFF.

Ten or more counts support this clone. CDR3 loop: CSAAQGAGPGTGELFF. The covered CDR3 bases are TGCAGTGCTGCACAGGGGGCAGGCCCGGGAACCGGGGAG. The chain joins TRBV20-1 to TRBJ2-2, with TRBD1 matching 9 bases. The read terminates 3 residues ahead of where the CDR3 ends, so the germline J gene completes it. Trimming took 5 bases from V and 5 from J; bases not matched to a gene: 12. The V gene's germline CDR1 is DFQATT and CDR2 SNEGSKA (reference sequence). This CDR3 spans 16 amino acids.

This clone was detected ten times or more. The CDR3 bases that were read are TGTGCCAGCAGTTTAGGTGGCCGGCGGGGC. Translating gives CASSLGGRRG. The entire CDR3 protein reads CASSLGGRRGYTF. The chain combines TRBV12-3 or TRBV12-4 with TRBJ1-2, with D unresolved. The read gets to within 3 residues of the CDR3 end, and the germline J gene fills in the rest. The CDR3 contains 13 residues.

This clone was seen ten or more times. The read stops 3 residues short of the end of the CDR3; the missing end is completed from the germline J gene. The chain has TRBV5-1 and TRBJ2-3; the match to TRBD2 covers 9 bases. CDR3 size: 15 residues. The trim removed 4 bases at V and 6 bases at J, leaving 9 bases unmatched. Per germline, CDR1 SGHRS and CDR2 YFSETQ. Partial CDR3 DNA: TGCGCCAGCAGCAGGTCGGGACTAGCATCCGATACG. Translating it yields CASSRSGLASDT. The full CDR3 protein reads CASSRSGLASDTQYF.

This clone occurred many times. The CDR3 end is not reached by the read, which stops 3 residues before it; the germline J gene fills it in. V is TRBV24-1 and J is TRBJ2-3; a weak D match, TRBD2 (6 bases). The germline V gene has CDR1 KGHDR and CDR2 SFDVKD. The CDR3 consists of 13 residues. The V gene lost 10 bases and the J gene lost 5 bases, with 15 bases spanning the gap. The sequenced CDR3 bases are TGTGCCACAAGGGACTCCGTCTTAGATACG. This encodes CATRDSVLDT. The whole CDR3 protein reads CATRDSVLDTQYF.

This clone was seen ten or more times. The chain's CDR3 is CAWRGAGNTIYF. Partial CDR3 DNA: TGTGCCTGGAGAGGGGCTGGAAACACC. J is TRBJ1-3 and V is TRBV30; tentative D call: TRBD1 (5 bases). The CDR3 end falls 3 residues outside the read, so it is completed with the germline J gene. The CDR3 contains 12 residues. V was clipped by 3 bases and J by 2 bases, with 5 bases between them. Germline V gene sequence: CDR1 GTSNPN, CDR2 SVGIG (reference sequence).

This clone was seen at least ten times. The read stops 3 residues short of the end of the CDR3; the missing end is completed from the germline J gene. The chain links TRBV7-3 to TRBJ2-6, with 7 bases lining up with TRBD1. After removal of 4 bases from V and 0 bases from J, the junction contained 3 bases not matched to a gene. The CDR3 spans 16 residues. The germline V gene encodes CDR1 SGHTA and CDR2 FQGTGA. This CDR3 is CASSSDRTSGANVLTF. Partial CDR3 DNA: TGTGCCAGCAGCTCGGACAGGACCTCTGGGGCCAACGTC.

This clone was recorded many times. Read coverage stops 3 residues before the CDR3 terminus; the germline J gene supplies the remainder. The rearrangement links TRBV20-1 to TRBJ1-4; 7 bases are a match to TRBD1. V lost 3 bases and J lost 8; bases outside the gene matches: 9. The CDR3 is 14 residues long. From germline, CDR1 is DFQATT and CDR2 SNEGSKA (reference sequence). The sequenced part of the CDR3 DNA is TGCAGTGCTAGCCGCCTGGGACAGCCAGAAAAA. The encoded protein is CSASRLGQPEK. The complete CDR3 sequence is CSASRLGQPEKLFF.

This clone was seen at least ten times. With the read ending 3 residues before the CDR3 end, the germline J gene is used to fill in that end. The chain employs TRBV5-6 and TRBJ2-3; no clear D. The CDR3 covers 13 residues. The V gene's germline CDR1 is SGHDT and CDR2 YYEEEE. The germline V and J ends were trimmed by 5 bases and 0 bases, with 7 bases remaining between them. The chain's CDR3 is CASRRLSTDTQYF. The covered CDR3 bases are TGTGCCAGCAGAAGACTTAGCACAGATACG.

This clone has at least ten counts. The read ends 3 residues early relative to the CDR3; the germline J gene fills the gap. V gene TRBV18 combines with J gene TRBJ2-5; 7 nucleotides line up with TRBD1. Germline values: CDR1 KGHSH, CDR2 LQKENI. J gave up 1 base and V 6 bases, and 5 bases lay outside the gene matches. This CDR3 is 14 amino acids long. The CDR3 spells CASSPDRVQETQYF. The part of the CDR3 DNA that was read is TGTGCCAGCTCTCCAGACAGGGTCCAAGAGACC.

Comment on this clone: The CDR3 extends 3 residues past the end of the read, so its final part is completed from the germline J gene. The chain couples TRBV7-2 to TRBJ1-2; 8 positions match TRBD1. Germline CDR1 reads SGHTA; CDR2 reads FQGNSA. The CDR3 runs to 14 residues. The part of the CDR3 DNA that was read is TGTGCCAGCAGCGCGGGGTCTGGGACAGGCTCC. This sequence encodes CASSAGSGTGS. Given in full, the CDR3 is CASSAGSGTGSYTF.